The rows below give T cell receptor beta chains drawn from one sample of a study of CXCR3-negative and CXCR3-positive naive CD8 T cells. TCRdb reprocessed the 5' RACE reads and stores each CDR3 protein as one record, lacking DNA. The sample table includes 40,000 to 50,000 distinct CDR3 sequences. What was sequenced was naive CXCR3- CD8+ T cells from blood. Receptors were obtained from a human donor in good health. Some clones in this sample may be carry-over from other donors' samples. Each CDR3 is given with its conserved first and last residue. Each record gives: V gene, J gene, CDR3 protein.

TRBV28	TRBJ2-7	CASSTTINSYEQYF
TRBV12-3/TRBV12-4	TRBJ2-3	CASSLTSRTTDTQYF
TRBV19	TRBJ1-1	CASSWQGAFTEAFF
TRBV6-6	TRBJ2-7	CASRVAGDEQYF
TRBV4-1	TRBJ1-6	CASSPTRGNYNSPLHF
TRBV12-5	TRBJ1-5	CASGLGPTGGHNQPQHF
TRBV7-3	TRBJ2-2	CASSLTGGRTGELFF
TRBV20-1	TRBJ1-5	CSARGAGENSNQPQHF
TRBV19	TRBJ1-2	CARKKQDVNYGYTF
TRBV20-1	TRBJ2-7	CSATGGLAGHSYEQYF
TRBV4-1	TRBJ2-2	CASSLPSGANTGELFF
TRBV29-1	TRBJ1-2	CSVEDLYGYTF
TRBV6-2/TRBV6-3	TRBJ1-5	CASSYSDSPQPQHF
TRBV7-6	TRBJ2-1	CASSFLPLAGDNEQFF
TRBV2	TRBJ2-1	CASSGTSGDPSYNEQFF
TRBV27	TRBJ2-6	CASSYFSGANVLTF
TRBV6-2/TRBV6-3	TRBJ2-7	CASSYSDTYEQYF
TRBV28	TRBJ2-7	CASSAPRDSYEQYF
TRBV14	TRBJ1-2	CASSQDRNYGYTF
TRBV28	TRBJ2-7	CASSFPSDRVVDEQYF
TRBV7-2	TRBJ2-1	CASSVTGYEQFF